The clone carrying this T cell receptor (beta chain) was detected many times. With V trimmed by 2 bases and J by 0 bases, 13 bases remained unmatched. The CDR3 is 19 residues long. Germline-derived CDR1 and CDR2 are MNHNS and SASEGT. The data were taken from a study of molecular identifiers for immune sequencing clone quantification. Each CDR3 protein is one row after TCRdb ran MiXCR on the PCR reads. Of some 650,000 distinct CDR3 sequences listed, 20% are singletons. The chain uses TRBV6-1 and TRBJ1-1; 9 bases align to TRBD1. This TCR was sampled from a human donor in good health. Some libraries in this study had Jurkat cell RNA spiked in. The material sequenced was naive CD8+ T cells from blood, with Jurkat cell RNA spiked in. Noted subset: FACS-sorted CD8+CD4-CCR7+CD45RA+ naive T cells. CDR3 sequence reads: CASSELIKGQGYMNTEAFF. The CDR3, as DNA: TGTGCCAGCAGTGAATTAATAAAGGGACAGGGATACATGAACACTGAAGCTTTCTTT.